This T cell receptor beta chain was obtained from a study of neurological immune-mediated disorders (dated by TCRdb to the late 2010s). Regarding the study in general: Of the approximately 34 multiple sclerosis patients, approximately 31 had relapsing-remitting MS and 3 had secondary progressive MS. Peripheral blood TCR-beta repertoires from HTLV-I-associated myelopathy (HAM/TSP) patients, multiple sclerosis patients and healthy controls were compared by UMI-based sequencing. Longitudinal samples, technical triplicates and paired sorted CD4+ and CD8+ T-cell subsets, alongside PBMC samples, were included among the approximately 110 TCR-beta libraries. The cohort was made up of 68 subjects, consisting of 14 HAM/TSP patients, 35 or so multiple sclerosis patients and 20 healthy controls.

Libraries from unsorted PBMCs were made from 2 million PBMCs kept in RNAlater at -80 degrees C until RNA extraction. Multiple sclerosis patients were enrolled in a US clinical protocol evaluating disease progression by magnetic resonance imaging. Peripheral blood was subjected to Ficoll-Hypaque density gradient centrifugation to isolate PBMCs, which were then cryopreserved in liquid nitrogen. cDNA synthesis used template-switch 5'RACE with a primer carrying a 10-nucleotide random unique molecular identifier tagging each TCR transcript. Every sequencing run covered 15-18 subjects and yielded more than 170 million TCR-beta sequences. The RNeasy kit was used to extract total RNA. TCR-beta VDJ regions were amplified with primers for the TCR constant region and the 5'RACE anchor, using the KAPA Real-time Library Amplification kit. A first PCR added sample indexes and Illumina adaptors, after which a second PCR increased the library yield. After purification with Ampure beads, the TCR product of roughly 650 bp was size-selected on a 2% E-gel SizeSelection system. Before pooling, library quality was assessed on a Bioanalyzer, concentration was determined with Qubit, and library quantification was performed with the Kapa Library Quantification kit. Paired-end 2 x 150 bp sequencing of the libraries was performed on an Illumina HiSeq 2500. To increase sequence diversity, about 25-31% phiX was spiked into each library pool. The authors' analysis ran thus. Quality-filtered reads were processed with the UMI-based MiGEC pipeline, which removed over 75% of raw TCR sequences during error correction. IMGT germline references were used for alignment of VDJ genes, and clonotypes were defined by a unique CDR3 amino acid sequence together with V-J genes. VDJtools evaluated clonal expansion, Shannon diversity and CDR3 relatedness (CalcPairwiseDistances, ClusterSamples); CLCbio workbench built phylogenetic trees. A clone was classed as expanded if it had 8 or more unique UMIs, a cutoff based on coefficient-of-variation modelling across technical triplicates. Using fastp trimming at Q25 and MiXCR clonotype assembly, TCRdb reanalyzed the public sequencing data and kept in-frame beta chains. Every entry covers one CDR3 protein and lists the most common genes and DNA from its rows. TCRdb's processing, not the study's, gives the V and J calls here. Counted in this sample were 65,000 to 90,000 distinct CDR3 sequences; 4.5% to 6.5% of them appeared once. Clones ranked in the top ten supply about 2% of the sample.

As regards this clonotype: There is no known antigen for this receptor. No base-level quality is on record; no much larger clone is a single base apart.

On the study overall, not on this receptor specifically: No identical CDR3 amino acid sequences were found to be shared among expanded clones across subjects, suggesting that TCR-beta repertoires were private in all groups. No association of the MS cluster with clinical or MRI features was observed, and the need for larger cohorts was stated by the authors. In phylogenetic analysis, the repertoires of 18 of 34 MS patients grouped into a cluster of related CDR3 sequences, which suggests a possible signature at the repertoire level. TCR clonal expansion was highest in HAM/TSP patients and lowest in MS patients, with MS patients falling below even healthy controls.

The CDR3 has 14 amino acids, counting the end cysteine and phenylalanine. The DNA shown is the 42-base CDR3, in frame from base 1. Ends trimmed: V by 9 bases, J by 10 bases; bases unmatched to a gene: 14. The sequenced sample was PBMCs. In this chain, TRBV12-3 or TRBV12-4 is recombined with TRBJ2-5; 10 bases in the junction line up with TRBD2. This sequence originates from a woman in her thirties with multiple sclerosis. The CDR3 in this case is CASSPSGGGLNQYF. The sequenced DNA is TGTGCCAGTAGTCCGAGCGGGGGGGGCCTGAACCAGTACTTC.